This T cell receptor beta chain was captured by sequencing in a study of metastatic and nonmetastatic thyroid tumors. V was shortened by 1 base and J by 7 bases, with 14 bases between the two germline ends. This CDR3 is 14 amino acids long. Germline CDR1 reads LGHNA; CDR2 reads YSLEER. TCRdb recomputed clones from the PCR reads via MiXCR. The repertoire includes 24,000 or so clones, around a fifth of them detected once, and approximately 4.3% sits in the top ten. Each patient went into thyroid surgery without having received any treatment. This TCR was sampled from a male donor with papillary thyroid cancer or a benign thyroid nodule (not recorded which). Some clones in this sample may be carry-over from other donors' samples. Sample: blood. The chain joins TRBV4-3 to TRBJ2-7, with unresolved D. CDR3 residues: CASSQVGTPWEQYF. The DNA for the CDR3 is TGCGCCAGCAGCCAAGTGGGTACCCCCTGGGAGCAGTACTTC.